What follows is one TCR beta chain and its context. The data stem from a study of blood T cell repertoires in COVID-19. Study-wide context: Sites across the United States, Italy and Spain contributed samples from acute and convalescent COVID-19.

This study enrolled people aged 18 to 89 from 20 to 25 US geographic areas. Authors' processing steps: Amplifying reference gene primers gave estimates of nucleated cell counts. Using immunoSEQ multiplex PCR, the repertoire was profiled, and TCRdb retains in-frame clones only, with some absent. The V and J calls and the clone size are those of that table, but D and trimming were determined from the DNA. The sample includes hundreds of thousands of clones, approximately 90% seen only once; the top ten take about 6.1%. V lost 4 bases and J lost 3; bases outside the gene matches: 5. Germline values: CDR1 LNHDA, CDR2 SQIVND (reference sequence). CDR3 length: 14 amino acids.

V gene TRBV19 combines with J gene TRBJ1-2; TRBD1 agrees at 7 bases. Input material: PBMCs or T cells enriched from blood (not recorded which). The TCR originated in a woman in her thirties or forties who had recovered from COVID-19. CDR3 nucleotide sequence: TGTGCCAGTAGTACGGACAGGTGGGACTATGGCTACACCTTC. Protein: CASSTDRWDYGYTF.